Presented here are 4 T cell receptor beta chains from one specimen sequenced in a study of response to subunit inactivated influenza vaccine. In TCRdb, the RT-PCR reads were re-called with MiXCR into one record per CDR3 protein. The sample yields 540,000 or so distinct CDR3 sequences, 10% to 15% seen once. The source material was PBMCs from blood, sampled roughly 47 days after vaccination. These receptor sequences come from a man in his fifties or sixties who received an inactivated influenza vaccine.

This clonotype has a count of ten or more. The genes are TRBV20-1 and TRBJ2-7, with D hard to call. Trimming cost V 6 bases and J 4 bases, with 7 bases left between them. This CDR3 has 10 residues. Germline values: CDR1 DFQATT, CDR2 SNEGSKA (reference sequence). Here the CDR3 reads CSAGQYEQYF. The CDR3 DNA is TGCAGTGCCGGTCAATACGAGCAGTACTTC.

This chain's CDR3 is CASSLEGSSGSPLHF. CDR3 in DNA: TGTGCCAGCAGTTTAGAGGGTAGCTCTGGATCACCCCTCCACTTT. J is TRBJ1-6 and V is TRBV12-3 or TRBV12-4; D unclear. V lost 1 base and J lost 10, with 14 bases in between. The length of the CDR3 is 15 residues.

This clonotype was picked up one time. Mismatch with germline at one junction end may stem from a read error. The chain couples TRBV7-6 to TRBJ2-7; TRBD2 is a possible D gene (5 bases). The CDR3 runs 14 residues. CDR1 is SGHVS, CDR2 FNYEAQ, per germline. The CDR3 nucleotides read TGTGTCAGCAGCTTAGTTCCGGGATCCTACGAGCAGTACTTC. Translated, it gives CVSSLVPGSYEQYF.

This clonotype was observed a handful of times. The rearrangement uses TRBV27 and TRBJ2-7; TRBD1 matches at 10 bases. This CDR3 region has 16 residues. Germline CDR1 is MNHEY and CDR2 is SMNVEV (reference sequence). Losses at the gene ends were 4 bases for V and 2 bases for J; bases not matched to a gene: 8. Here the CDR3 DNA reads TGTGCCAGCAGTTCCCTCACCGGGACAGGGGCCTACGAGCAGTACTTC. Translated, it gives CASSSLTGTGAYEQYF.